In its sample, the clone carrying this T cell receptor beta chain was seen once. During active infection, Seattle patients enrolled and were then monitored through disease. Germline values: CDR1 WSHSY, CDR2 SAAADI. The CDR3 totals 12 residues. V lost 5 bases to trimming and J lost 8 bases, with 12 bases between them. As processed by the authors: Quantification of nucleated cells was approximated via reference gene primer amplification. TCRdb keeps only in-frame clones here, not all; method: immunoSEQ multiplex PCR. Clonal size and the V and J genes are those of that table, whereas D and trimming came from the DNA. This table has around 210,000 clones, 85% appearing once. These data originate in a study of blood T cell repertoires in COVID-19.

V usage is TRBV10-2 and J usage is TRBJ1-1, with D hard to call. Sequencing input: peripheral blood. This TCR came from a man aged 55 to 69 with COVID-19, enrolled during active disease. This chain's CDR3 is CASSLEAGEAFF. Written as DNA, the CDR3 is TGCGCCAGCAGTCTTGAGGCGGGAGAAGCTTTCTTT.